This is a list of T cell receptor beta chains from one sample in a study of T cells after yellow fever vaccination. A single record per CDR3 protein comes from TCRdb applying MiXCR to the 5' RACE reads. The sample records approximately 120,000 distinct CDR3 sequences, 8% to 10% being singletons. Sequenced material: CD8+ T cells sorted from PBMCs, taken on the day of the yellow fever booster vaccination. Receptors were obtained from a man between 18 and 35 years old who received the YFV17D yellow fever vaccine. Each CDR3 is given with its conserved first and last residue. D genes are given only for firm matches. Size is stated for part of the rows, as once, few or many counts, or as a class when the clone is expanded.

TRBV5-1	many	TRBJ1-2	NA	TGCGCCAGCAGCCCACCAGGCGGAAAAGGTCCCTATGGCTACACCTTC	CASSPPGGKGPYGYTF
TRBV6-6	NA	TRBJ1-5	NA	TGTGCCAGCAGTGCTGGTAATAGCAATCAGCCCCAGCATTTT	CASSAGNSNQPQHF
TRBV3-1	NA	TRBJ1-5	NA	TGTGCCAGCAGCCCCAAGAGCAATCAGCCCCAGCATTTT	CASSPKSNQPQHF
TRBV6-2/TRBV6-3	many	TRBJ2-3	NA	TGTGCCAGCAGAAATCAGGGGGGGAGCACAGATACGCAGTATTTT	CASRNQGGSTDTQYF
TRBV5-1	few	TRBJ2-2	NA	TGCGCCAGCAGCTTGGGATCGGCCCCCGGGGAGCTGTTTTTT	CASSLGSAPGELFF
TRBV11-2	NA	TRBJ2-3	TRBD2	TGTGCCAGCAGTGGCCGACTAGCGGGGCTCACAGATACGCAGTATTTT	CASSGRLAGLTDTQYF
TRBV4-3	few	TRBJ2-6	NA	TGCGCCAGCAGCCCCGACCCGACCCTCGGGGCCAACGTCCTGACTTTC	CASSPDPTLGANVLTF
TRBV6-2/TRBV6-3	few	TRBJ2-2	NA	TGTGCCAGCAGCTTAGTTGACGCGAACACCGGGGAGCTGTTTTTT	CASSLVDANTGELFF
TRBV7-6	NA	TRBJ2-7	NA	TGTGCCAGCAGCACCACCGGGCCCCTCGACGAGCAGTACTTC	CASSTTGPLDEQYF
TRBV7-6	NA	TRBJ2-6	NA	TGTGCCAGCACGACCCGGGGCGCCGGGGCCAACGTCCTGACTTTC	CASTTRGAGANVLTF
TRBV27	NA	TRBJ1-5	NA	TGTGCCAGCAGTTTATCGAGGTATCAGCCCCAGCATTTT	CASSLSRYQPQHF
TRBV4-1	NA	TRBJ1-6	NA	TGCGCCAGCAGCCAAGAATGGCAGTTTAACTCACCCCTCCACTTT	CASSQEWQFNSPLHF
TRBV12-3/TRBV12-4	few	TRBJ2-7	NA	TGTGCCAGCAGTTACGGGGGGCCCTCCTACGAGCAGTACTTC	CASSYGGPSYEQYF
TRBV5-6	few	TRBJ2-1	TRBD2	TGTGCCAGCAGCTTGAGCGGGGGGCCGGGGCAGTTCTTC	CASSLSGGPGQFF
TRBV28	NA	TRBJ2-3	NA	TGTGCCAGCACGATCCGGGGGGGACAGGGTCCAGATACGCAGTATTTT	CASTIRGGQGPDTQYF
TRBV6-1	few	TRBJ2-1	TRBD2	TGTGCCAGCAGTCGGGGGGGCGCCTACAATGAGCAGTTCTTC	CASSRGGAYNEQFF
TRBV23-1	NA	TRBJ2-3	TRBD2	TGCGCCAGCAGTCAATGGGGGGGGCCGGGACTAGCTGAAGATACGCAGTATTTT	CASSQWGGPGLAEDTQYF
TRBV9	NA	TRBJ2-7	NA	TGTGCCAGCAGCGTAGGGGGGTCGACCTACGAGCAGTACTTC	CASSVGGSTYEQYF
TRBV3-1	NA	TRBJ2-1	TRBD1	TGTGCCAGCAGCCACCGCGGGACAGGGCTTCGCAATGAGCAGTTCTTC	CASSHRGTGLRNEQFF
TRBV4-3	few	TRBJ2-1	TRBD2	TGCGCCAGCAGCCAAGATAGCGGGGCCTACAATGAGCAGTTCTTC	CASSQDSGAYNEQFF
TRBV7-2	many	TRBJ1-3	NA	TGTGCCAGCAGAAGTTCGAGTTACTCTGGAAACACCATATATTTT	CASRSSSYSGNTIYF
TRBV7-9	NA	TRBJ1-1	NA	TGTGCCAGCATCCCTAGACAGCTTGAAGCTTTCTTT	CASIPRQLEAFF
TRBV5-4	few	TRBJ2-4	NA	TGTGCCAGCAGCTATAGCAGTCTGACCGCCATTCAGTACTTC	CASSYSSLTAIQYF
TRBV11-1	NA	TRBJ2-3	TRBD1	TGTGCCAGCAGCCTCACGCCGACAGGGGTTACAGATACGCAGTATTTT	CASSLTPTGVTDTQYF
TRBV5-5	NA	TRBJ2-5	TRBD2	TGTGCCAGCAGCTTGTGGCTAGCGGGGCGTGAGACCCAGTACTTC	CASSLWLAGRETQYF
TRBV7-9	NA	TRBJ1-2	NA	TGTGCCAGCAGCCTAACAGGGTATGACTACACCTTC	CASSLTGYDYTF
TRBV11-3	NA	TRBJ2-1	TRBD2	TGTGCCAGCAGCTTACCCCTCGGACTAGCGGGGGGGGGTGAGCAGTTCTTC	CASSLPLGLAGGGEQFF